This T cell receptor beta chain emerged from a study of blood T cells in healthy people across ages. Germline values: CDR1 SGDLS, CDR2 YYNGEE. This CDR3 is built from 15 residues. Trimming stripped 2 bases from V and 3 bases from J, with 14 bases between. It was with a sample-barcoded 5' primer and a J-beta primer mix that a second PCR of roughly 7 to 12 cycles was run. Every cDNA molecule carried a tag from a template-switch adaptor bearing 12 random nucleotides. TCRdb ran MiXCR on the 5' RACE reads and lists one entry per CDR3 protein. Seen here are around 990,000 distinct CDR3 sequences, less than 25% observed once, and the top ten hold approximately 0.79%. The same sample was also used in a study of T cells of mothers and their children.

The sequence was obtained from a girl aged 2 to 10 in good health. The chain employs TRBV9 and TRBJ1-1, with D uncertain. The specimen sequenced was blood. The CDR3, as DNA: TGTGCCAGCAGCGTGGGATTTAAGGGCGACACTGAAGCTTTCTTT. As protein: CASSVGFKGDTEAFF. Full variable domain (remainder filled in from reference TRBV9 and TRBJ1-1): DSGVTQTPKHLITATGQRVTLRCSPRSGDLSVYWYQQSLDQGLQFLIQYYNGEERAKGNILERFSAQQFPDLHSELNLSSLELGDSALYFCASSVGFKGDTEAFFGQGTRLTVV.